This T cell receptor (beta chain) was recovered during a study of a mutant IDH1 vaccine in newly diagnosed glioma. Study in general: Vaccination started 4-6 weeks after radiotherapy alone, or with temozolomide cycles. Participants attended visit V12, the safety follow-up, at week 35, and then attended visit V13 at week 47. General observations from the study: Changes in the top peripheral T cell clonotypes seemingly had no bearing on pseudoprogression.

In regard to this clone: Its specificity is not known.

Clones were sequenced by immunoSEQ multiplex PCR, and TCRdb holds only the in-frame ones, with some missing. The sample has roughly 64,000 clones, about 74% seen once. The CDR3 is made up of 14 amino acids. Per germline, CDR1 SGHRS and CDR2 YFSETQ. Trimming took 5 bases from V and 1 from J, leaving 9 bases between them. Time point given: week 35, safety follow-up. Every vaccine dose comprised 300 ug of mutant IDH1 20-mer peptide plus topical imiquimod. The source material was PBMCs, sampled from a glioma patient whose treatment included an IDH1 peptide vaccine. This sequence joins TRBV5-1 and TRBJ2-2, with D hard to call. The sequence was collected from a middle-aged man with glioma. In nucleotides, the CDR3 is TGCGCCAGCAGTCCCGCCGGGAACACCGGGGAGCTGTTTTTT. Translated, it gives CASSPAGNTGELFF. The entire variable domain, with the rest obtained from reference TRBV5-1 and TRBJ2-2, is as follows: KAGVTQTPRYLIKTRGQQVTLSCSPISGHRSVSWYQQTPGQGLQFLFEYFSETQRNKGNFPGRFSGRQFSNSRSEMNVSTLELGDSALYLCASSPAGNTGELFFGEGSRLTVL.